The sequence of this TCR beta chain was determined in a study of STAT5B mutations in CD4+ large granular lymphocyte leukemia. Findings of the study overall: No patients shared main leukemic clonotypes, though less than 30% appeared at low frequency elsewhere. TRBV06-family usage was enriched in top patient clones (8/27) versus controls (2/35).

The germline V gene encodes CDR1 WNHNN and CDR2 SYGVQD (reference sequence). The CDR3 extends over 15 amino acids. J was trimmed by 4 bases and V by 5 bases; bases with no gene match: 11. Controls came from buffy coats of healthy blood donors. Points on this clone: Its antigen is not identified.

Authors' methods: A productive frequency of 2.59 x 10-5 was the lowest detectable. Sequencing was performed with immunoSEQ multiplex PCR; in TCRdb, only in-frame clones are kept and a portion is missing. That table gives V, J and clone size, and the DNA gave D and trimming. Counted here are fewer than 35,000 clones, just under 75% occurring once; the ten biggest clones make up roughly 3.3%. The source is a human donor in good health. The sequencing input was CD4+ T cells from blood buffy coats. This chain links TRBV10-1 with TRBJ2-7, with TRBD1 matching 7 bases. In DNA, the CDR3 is TGCGCCAGCAGTATTAATCCGGGACAGCTTTACGAGCAGTACTTC. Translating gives CASSINPGQLYEQYF.